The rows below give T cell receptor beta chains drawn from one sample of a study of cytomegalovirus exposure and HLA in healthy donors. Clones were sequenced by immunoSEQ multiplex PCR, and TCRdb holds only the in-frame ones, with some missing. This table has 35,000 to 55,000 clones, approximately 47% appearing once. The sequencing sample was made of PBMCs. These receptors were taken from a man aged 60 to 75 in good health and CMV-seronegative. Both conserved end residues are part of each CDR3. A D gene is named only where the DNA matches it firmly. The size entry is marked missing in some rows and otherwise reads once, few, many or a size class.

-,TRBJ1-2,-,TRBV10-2,TGCGCCAGCAGTGTGTCGGGCGATGGCTACACCTTC,CASSVSGDGYTF
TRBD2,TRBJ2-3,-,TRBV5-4,TGTGCCAGCAGCCTTAGCGGGAGGAGCACAGATACGCAGTATTTT,CASSLSGRSTDTQYF
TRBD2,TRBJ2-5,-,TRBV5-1,TGCGCCAGCAGCTTGCGCGGGACTAGCGGGAGTATGGAAGGAGAGACCCAGTACTTC,CASSLRGTSGSMEGETQYF
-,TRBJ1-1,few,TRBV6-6,TGTGCCAGCAGTTACAACCCGAGGGTGGCTGAAGCTTTCTTT,CASSYNPRVAEAFF
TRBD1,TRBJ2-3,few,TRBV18,TGTGCCAGCTCACCATCGGACAGGGGACGGGCAGATACGCAGTATTTT,CASSPSDRGRADTQYF
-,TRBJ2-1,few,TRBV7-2,TGTGCCAGCAGCTTGTCGTGGCTCCACAATGAGCAGTTCTTC,CASSLSWLHNEQFF
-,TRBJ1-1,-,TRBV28,TGTGCCAGCAGGCTCGGGGGGGGCATGAGGACTGAAGCTTTCTTT,CASRLGGGMRTEAFF
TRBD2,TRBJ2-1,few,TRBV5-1,TGCGCCAGCAGCGGGACTAGCGGGAGTAATGAGCAGTTCTTC,CASSGTSGSNEQFF
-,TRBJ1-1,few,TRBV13,TGTGCCAGCAGCTTAGGGGGCTTAGTTGAAGCTTTCTTT,CASSLGGLVEAFF
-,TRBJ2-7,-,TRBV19,TGTGCCAGTAGTATTGAGGGCTCCTACGAGCAGTACTTC,CASSIEGSYEQYF
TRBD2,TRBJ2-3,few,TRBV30,TGTGCCTGGAGTGTAACTAGCGGGACAGATACGCAGTATTTT,CAWSVTSGTDTQYF
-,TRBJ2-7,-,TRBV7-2,TGTGCCAGCAGATTACCGGGGAGGTACGAGCAGTACTTC,CASRLPGRYEQYF
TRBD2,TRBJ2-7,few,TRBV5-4,TGTGCCAGCAGCGCTGAACTAGCGGCCTACGAGCAGTACTTC,CASSAELAAYEQYF
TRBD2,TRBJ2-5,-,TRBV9,TGTGCCAGCAGCGTAGACGGGAGGGCGGAGACCCAGTACTTC,CASSVDGRAETQYF
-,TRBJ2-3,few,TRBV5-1,TGCGCCAGCGGGGGCGGCACTGGCACAGATACGCAGTATTTT,CASGGGTGTDTQYF
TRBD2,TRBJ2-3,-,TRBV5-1,TGCGCCAGCACCTCGGGACTAGCTCCCGAATCAGATACGCAGTATTTT,CASTSGLAPESDTQYF
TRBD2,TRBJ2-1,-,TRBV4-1,TGCGCCAGCAGCCAAAACTTAGCGGGGCCAACCTACAATGAGCAGTTCTTC,CASSQNLAGPTYNEQFF
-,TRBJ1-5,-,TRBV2,TGTGCCAGCAGTGAAGCAAGGGGCAGTCAGCCCCAGCATTTT,CASSEARGSQPQHF
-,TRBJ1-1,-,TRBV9,TGTGCCAGCAGCGTAGTGGGCAGTGACACTGAAGCTTTCTTT,CASSVVGSDTEAFF
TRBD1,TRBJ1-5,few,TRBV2,TGTGCCAGCAGTGCGGACAGGGACAATCAGCCCCAGCATTTT,CASSADRDNQPQHF
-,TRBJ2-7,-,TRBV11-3,TGTGCCAGCAGCTTAGAGGAGACAGGCTTAGACTCTAGGTACGAGCAGTACTTC,CASSLEETGLDSRYEQYF
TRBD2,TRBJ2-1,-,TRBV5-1,TGCGCCAGCAGCCTAGGACCTGGGACTAGCGGGAGTGTCGGTGAGCAGTTCTTC,CASSLGPGTSGSVGEQFF
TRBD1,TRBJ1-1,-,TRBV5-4,TGTGCCAGCAGCCCAGGGGGCGGGGGTACTGAAGCTTTCTTT,CASSPGGGGTEAFF
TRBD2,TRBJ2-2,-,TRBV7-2,TGTGCCAGCAGCCATTCCCCTGGACTAGCGGAGAACACCGGGGAGCTGTTTTTT,CASSHSPGLAENTGELFF
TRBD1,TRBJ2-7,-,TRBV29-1,TGCAGCGTTGAAGATCCCAGGGGGCTAAGCTACGAGCAGTACTTC,CSVEDPRGLSYEQYF
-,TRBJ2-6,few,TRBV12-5,TGTGCTAGTGGTTTGTACTCTGGGGCCAACGTCCTGACTTTC,CASGLYSGANVLTF
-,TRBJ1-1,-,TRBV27,TGTGCCAGCAGTTTCCAGGCATTGACTGAAGCTTTCTTT,CASSFQALTEAFF
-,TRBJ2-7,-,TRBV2,TGTGCCAGCAGGCAGGACAGAGGTTCCTCCTACGAGCAGTACTTC,CASRQDRGSSYEQYF
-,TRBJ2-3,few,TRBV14,TGTGCCAGCAGCCAAACTCTTACGCGGACAGATACGCAGTATTTT,CASSQTLTRTDTQYF
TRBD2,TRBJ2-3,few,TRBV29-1,TGCAGCGTTGAGGCGGGAGGGCTCAAAGATACGCAGTATTTT,CSVEAGGLKDTQYF
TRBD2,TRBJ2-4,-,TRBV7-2,TGTGCCAGCAGCTCCGAGACTAGCGGATGGGCCAAAAACATTCAGTACTTC,CASSSETSGWAKNIQYF
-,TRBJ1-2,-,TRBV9,TGTGCCAGCGGGGCGCAAATAAATAACTATGGCTACACCTTC,CASGAQINNYGYTF
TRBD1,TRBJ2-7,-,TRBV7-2,TGTGCCAGCAGCTTTGGGACAGGTGGCGGGAACGAGCAGTACTTC,CASSFGTGGGNEQYF
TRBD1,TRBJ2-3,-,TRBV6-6,TGTGCCAGCAGTCCGGGACAGGGGGCCGGAGATACGCAGTATTTT,CASSPGQGAGDTQYF
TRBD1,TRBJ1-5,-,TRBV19,TGTGCCAGTAGTATGGACAGGGTTCAGCCCCAGCATTTT,CASSMDRVQPQHF
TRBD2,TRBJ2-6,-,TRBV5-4,TGTGCCAGCACCGCGGGGGGGCCTGGGGCCAACGTCCTGACTTTC,CASTAGGPGANVLTF
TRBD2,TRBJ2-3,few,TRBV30,TGTGCCTGGAGTGGTAGCGGGAGGACAGATACGCAGTATTTT,CAWSGSGRTDTQYF
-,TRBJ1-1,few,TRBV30,TGTGCCTGGATTAGCGGGGCCCACACTGAAGCTTTCTTT,CAWISGAHTEAFF
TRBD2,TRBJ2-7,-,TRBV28,TGTGCCAGCAGTCGACTAGCGGGAGTGGGGGAGCAGTACTTC,CASSRLAGVGEQYF
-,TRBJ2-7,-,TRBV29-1,TGCAGCGTGCTTACAGGGACCACCTACGAGCAGTACTTC,CSVLTGTTYEQYF
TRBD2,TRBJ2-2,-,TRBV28,TGTGCCAGCACCACCCCGGGGGGAACCGGGGAGCTGTTTTTT,CASTTPGGTGELFF
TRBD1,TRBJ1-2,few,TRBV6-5,TGTGCCAGCAGTTACAGACAGGGCCTCAGCTATGGCTACACCTTC,CASSYRQGLSYGYTF
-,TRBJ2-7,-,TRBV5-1,TGCGCCAGCAGCAGATCCGGGACTCGGGAAATGTACTTC,CASSRSGTREMYF
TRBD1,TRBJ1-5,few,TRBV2,TGTGCCAGCAGGGGACAGGGGAGTGGGAATCAGCCCCAGCATTTT,CASRGQGSGNQPQHF
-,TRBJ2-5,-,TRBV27,TGTGCCAGCATCCCTGGACAGGGAGGGAAGACCCAGTACTTC,CASIPGQGGKTQYF
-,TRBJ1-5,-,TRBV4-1,TGCGCCAGCAGCCAAGGTAGCCATTTTGGCAATCAGCCCCAGCATTTT,CASSQGSHFGNQPQHF